These T cell receptor beta chains were read from a single sample in a study of OX40 agonist ivuxolimab in advanced cancers. Profiling relied on immunoSEQ multiplex PCR, and the TCRdb table lists in-frame clones only, not all of them. The data hold fewer than 110,000 clones, with around 93% observed a single time. Sequenced material: CD4+ or CD8+ T cells sorted from blood, taken in a trial of the OX40 agonist ivuxolimab. All receptors come from an adult with an advanced solid tumor such as melanoma, head and neck, liver or kidney cancer. Each CDR3 is given with its conserved first and last residue. The D gene is left open where the match is weak. For some rows the clone size is stated as once, few or many, or as a class when expanded; others skip it.

J gene,clone size,V gene,D gene,CDR3 DNA,CDR3 protein
TRBJ2-2,-,TRBV27,-,TGTGCCATTAAACCGGGACTGCAGGAGTCCGGGGAGCTGTTTTTT,CAIKPGLQESGELFF
TRBJ2-3,-,TRBV7-2,-,TGTGCCAGCAGCCCCAAAACTAGGGATCCGCAGTATTTT,CASSPKTRDPQYF
TRBJ2-3,once,TRBV5-4,TRBD1,TGTGCCAGCAGCTTGGATATGACAGGGGTCTTAAATACGCAGTATTTT,CASSLDMTGVLNTQYF
TRBJ2-3,-,TRBV6-1,TRBD2,TGTGCCAGCAGCGAACTTAGCGGGGGCACAGATACGCAGTATTTT,CASSELSGGTDTQYF
TRBJ1-1,-,TRBV6-1,-,TGTGCCAGCAGAGACAGGCGGAACACTGAAGCTTTCTTT,CASRDRRNTEAFF
TRBJ2-5,once,TRBV5-6,-,TGTGCCAGCAGCCTGGGTCCGGAGCTTAGCAGAGAGACCCAGTACTTC,CASSLGPELSRETQYF
TRBJ2-7,once,TRBV18,-,TGTGCCAGCTCACCAGGGGTCTCCGCCTACGAGCAGTACTTC,CASSPGVSAYEQYF
TRBJ2-5,-,TRBV12-5,-,TGTGCTAGTGGTTTGCCCGGGACTCAGAACTTTCAAGAGACCCAGTACTTC,CASGLPGTQNFQETQYF
TRBJ2-1,-,TRBV5-1,TRBD2,TGCGCCAGCAGCTCTTTTCTTCTAGCGGGAGGGCGACACAATGAGCAGTTCTTC,CASSSFLLAGGRHNEQFF
TRBJ2-5,-,TRBV30,TRBD2,TGTGCCTGGAGCCTAGGGACTAGCGGGGTAAATACCCAGTACTTC,CAWSLGTSGVNTQYF
TRBJ2-1,-,TRBV5-1,TRBD2,TGCGCCAGCAGCTTGACTAGCGGACTTTCCTACAATGAGCAGTTCTTC,CASSLTSGLSYNEQFF
TRBJ1-4,-,TRBV28,-,TGTGCCAGCCATCGGCGGGTCAACGAAAAACTGTTTTTT,CASHRRVNEKLFF
TRBJ1-5,-,TRBV6-5,-,TGTGCCAGCAGTTTCCAGGGCTTAGGACAGCCCCAGCATTTT,CASSFQGLGQPQHF
TRBJ1-2,-,TRBV28,TRBD1,TGTGCCAGCAGTTACCTACAGGGGAGTCCTAACTATGGCTACACCTTC,CASSYLQGSPNYGYTF
TRBJ2-7,once,TRBV10-3,TRBD1,TGTGCCAGCAGTCGGGACAGGGGTGTCTACGAGCAGTACTTC,CASSRDRGVYEQYF
TRBJ1-1,-,TRBV11-2,-,TGTGCCAGCAGCTCATTCGTCACGAACACTGAAGCTTTCTTT,CASSSFVTNTEAFF
TRBJ1-4,-,TRBV10-3,-,TGTGCCATCAGTGAGTCGACAGGCCCTAATGAAAAACTGTTTTTT,CAISESTGPNEKLFF
TRBJ2-1,-,TRBV5-4,-,TGTGCCAGCAGCTTGGCCGGGACCGCCGGGCGGGAGCAGTTCTTC,CASSLAGTAGREQFF
TRBJ2-5,-,TRBV27,-,TGTGCCAGCAGTTTATGGTCGGGAAGTGAGACCCAGTACTTC,CASSLWSGSETQYF
TRBJ2-2,-,TRBV5-8,-,TGTGCCAGCAGACGGGCCCAGGGGGGCACCGGGGAGCTGTTTTTT,CASRRAQGGTGELFF
TRBJ1-5,-,TRBV6-1,-,TGTGCCAGCAGAATGCCGAGCAGTGAGACCCAGCATTTT,CASRMPSSETQHF
TRBJ2-7,-,TRBV18,TRBD1,TGTGCCAGCTCACCACAAGGGACAGGGGGAGGCGAGCAGTACTTC,CASSPQGTGGGEQYF
TRBJ2-1,-,TRBV11-2,TRBD2,TGTGCCAGCAGCTTAGATGGCGGGAGTAGGTACCATGAGCAGTTCTTC,CASSLDGGSRYHEQFF
TRBJ2-3,-,TRBV19,TRBD2,TGTGCCAGTAGTACTCAGCGGGAGTGGGATACAGATACGCAGTATTTT,CASSTQREWDTDTQYF
TRBJ2-7,-,TRBV5-1,TRBD1,TGCGCCAGCAGCTTGGGACAGGGTTCGGTCGAGCAGTACTTC,CASSLGQGSVEQYF
TRBJ2-7,-,TRBV4-2,-,TGTGCCAGCAGCCAATTCTTTGCTCAAGTATCCACCTACGAGCAGTACTTC,CASSQFFAQVSTYEQYF
TRBJ1-2,once,TRBV19,TRBD1,TGTGCCAGTAGACCGACAGGGATCGTTCCGTATGGCTACACCTTC,CASRPTGIVPYGYTF
TRBJ2-2,-,TRBV5-1,TRBD2,TGCGCCAGCAGCTTGTTGTTAGCGGGATCAGCCGGGGAGCTGTTTTTT,CASSLLLAGSAGELFF
TRBJ2-5,-,TRBV27,TRBD2,TGTGCCAGCAGTACGCCTCCGGGACTACAAGAGACCCAGTACTTC,CASSTPPGLQETQYF
TRBJ2-6,-,TRBV7-2,-,TGTGCCAGCAGCTTTGGGGGGGCCAACGTCCTGACTTTC,CASSFGGANVLTF
TRBJ2-7,once,TRBV5-5,TRBD1,TGTGCCAGCAGCGTCCGGACAGGGGGCGTCTACGAGCAGTACTTC,CASSVRTGGVYEQYF
TRBJ2-1,-,TRBV28,TRBD2,TGTGCCAGCAGTTCGACCGGGACTAGCGGCTACAATGAGCAGTTCTTC,CASSSTGTSGYNEQFF
TRBJ2-5,-,TRBV6-5,-,TGTGCCAGCAGTTACGGTTGGGACGTCACACGGCAGTACTTC,CASSYGWDVTRQYF
TRBJ2-2,once,TRBV30,-,TGTGCCTGGAGCCGCAGGAACACCGGGGAGCTGTTTTTT,CAWSRRNTGELFF
TRBJ2-1,-,TRBV10-3,TRBD2,TGTGCCACCGAGGTTGTAACTAGCGGCTACAATGAGCAGTTCTTC,CATEVVTSGYNEQFF
TRBJ2-7,-,TRBV14,-,TGTGCCAGCAGCCAAGATGTGGGAAGGCGGATGATGGGGGGGCAGTACTTC,CASSQDVGRRMMGGQYF
TRBJ1-5,-,TRBV18,-,TGTGCCAGCTCACCACCGTCCAGTAGTGGCAATCAGCCCCAGCATTTT,CASSPPSSSGNQPQHF
TRBJ1-2,-,TRBV28,-,TGTGCCAGCAGTTTAGGGTGGGCAAGAGATTATGGCTACACCTTC,CASSLGWARDYGYTF
TRBJ2-4,once,TRBV5-6,TRBD2,TGTGCCAGCAGCTTGGCCCTAGCGGGAGGAGGCATTCAGTACTTC,CASSLALAGGGIQYF
TRBJ1-2,-,TRBV28,-,TGTGCCAGCAGTCAGCTCCCCCTTTATGGCTACACCTTC,CASSQLPLYGYTF
TRBJ1-1,-,TRBV7-2,-,TGTGCCAGCATACAGGGCCGTGAAGCTTTCTTT,CASIQGREAFF
TRBJ2-7,-,TRBV30,TRBD2,TGTGCCTGGAAAAAGGGCCGAGGACTAGCGGGAGAGACCTACGAGCAGTACTTC,CAWKKGRGLAGETYEQYF
TRBJ2-2,-,TRBV10-3,TRBD1,TGTGCCATCAGTGAGTTAACAGGGGTGGACACCGGGGAGCTGTTTTTT,CAISELTGVDTGELFF
TRBJ2-1,-,TRBV6-1,-,TGTGCCAGCAGTGCATTGATCGGGTCCACCCACAATGAGCAGTTCTTC,CASSALIGSTHNEQFF
TRBJ2-1,-,TRBV5-1,-,TGCGCCAGCAGCTTTTCCGGGTACTCCTACAATGAGCAGTTCTTC,CASSFSGYSYNEQFF
TRBJ2-7,-,TRBV19,-,TGTGCCAGTAGTATAGACGCCGGGGCCTACGAGCAGTACTTC,CASSIDAGAYEQYF
TRBJ2-3,-,TRBV9,TRBD2,TGTGCCAGCAGCGTGGAAAGCGGGACTAGCGGGTCTAGCACAGATACGCAGTATTTT,CASSVESGTSGSSTDTQYF
TRBJ2-1,-,TRBV20-1,-,TGCAGTGCTAGGTCCTCCAATGAGCAGTTCTTC,CSARSSNEQFF
TRBJ1-5,-,TRBV5-6,TRBD1,TGTGCCAGCAGCTCAGGGGGCGGGCAGCCCCAGCATTTT,CASSSGGGQPQHF
TRBJ1-2,-,TRBV9,-,TGTGCCAGCAGCGGGGCTTATTGGAGCAGCTTATTCTATGGCTACACCTTC,CASSGAYWSSLFYGYTF
TRBJ1-1,-,TRBV18,TRBD1,TGTGCCAGCTCACTACAGGGGGCGGGGATGAACACTGAAGCTTTCTTT,CASSLQGAGMNTEAFF
TRBJ1-6,-,TRBV29-1,-,TGCAGCGTGGAAGCAGGGTTCAGGCTCCACTTT,CSVEAGFRLHF
TRBJ1-5,-,TRBV6-1,-,TGTGCCAGCAGTGAAGGGGGGAGCTGGGGGGCTGGCCAGCCCCAGCATTTT,CASSEGGSWGAGQPQHF
TRBJ2-3,-,TRBV28,TRBD2,TGTGCCAGCGGGACGCCTCCGGGACTAGTTCAGAACAACGAGAGGGATACGCAGTATTTT,CASGTPPGLVQNNERDTQYF
TRBJ2-7,-,TRBV5-1,-,TGCGCCAGCAGCTCGGACCGTTCCTACGAGCAGTACTTC,CASSSDRSYEQYF
TRBJ1-5,-,TRBV28,-,TGTGCCAGCAGTGTCTCGGGGGTAAGCAATCAGCCCCAGCATTTT,CASSVSGVSNQPQHF
TRBJ2-1,-,TRBV19,TRBD2,TGTGCCAGTAGTAGGACTAGCGACTACAATGAGCAGTTCTTC,CASSRTSDYNEQFF
TRBJ1-2,-,TRBV10-3,-,TGTGCCATCAGTGAGTCAGCGACAGCTTTCTATGGCTACACCTTC,CAISESATAFYGYTF
TRBJ2-1,-,TRBV19,TRBD2,TGTGCCAGTGGACTCCAGACTAGCGGGCCATACAATGAGCAGTTCTTC,CASGLQTSGPYNEQFF